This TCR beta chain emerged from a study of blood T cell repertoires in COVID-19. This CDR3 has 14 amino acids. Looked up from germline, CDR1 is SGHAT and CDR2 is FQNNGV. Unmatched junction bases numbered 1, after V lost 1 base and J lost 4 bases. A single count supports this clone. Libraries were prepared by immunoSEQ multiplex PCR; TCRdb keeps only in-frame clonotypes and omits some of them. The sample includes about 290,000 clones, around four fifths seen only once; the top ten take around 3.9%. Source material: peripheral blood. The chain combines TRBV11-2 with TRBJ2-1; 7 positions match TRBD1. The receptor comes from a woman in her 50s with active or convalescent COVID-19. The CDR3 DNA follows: TGTGCCAGCAGCTTAGGGACAGGTTACAATGAGCAGTTCTTC. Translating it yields CASSLGTGYNEQFF.